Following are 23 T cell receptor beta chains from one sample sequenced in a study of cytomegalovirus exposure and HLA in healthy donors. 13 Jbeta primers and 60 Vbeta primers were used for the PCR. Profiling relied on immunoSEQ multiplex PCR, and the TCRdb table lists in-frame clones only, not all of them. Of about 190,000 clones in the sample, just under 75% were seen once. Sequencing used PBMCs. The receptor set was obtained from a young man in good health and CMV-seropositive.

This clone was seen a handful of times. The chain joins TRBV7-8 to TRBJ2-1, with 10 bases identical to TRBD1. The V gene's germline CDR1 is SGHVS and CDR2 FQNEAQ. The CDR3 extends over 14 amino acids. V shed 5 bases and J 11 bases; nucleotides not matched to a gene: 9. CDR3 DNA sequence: TGTGCCAGCAGCCTAAGACAGGGGGCCCTCCAGCAGTTCTTC. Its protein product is CASSLRQGALQQFF.

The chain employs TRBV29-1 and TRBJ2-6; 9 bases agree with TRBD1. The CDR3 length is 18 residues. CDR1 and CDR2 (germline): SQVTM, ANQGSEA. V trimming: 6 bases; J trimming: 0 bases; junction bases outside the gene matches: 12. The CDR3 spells CSVLDAGTGSSGANVLTF. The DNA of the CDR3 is TGCAGCGTACTGGACGCCGGGACAGGGTCCTCTGGGGCCAACGTCCTGACTTTC. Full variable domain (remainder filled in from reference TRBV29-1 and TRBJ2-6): SAVISQKPSRDICQRGTSLTIQCQVDSQVTMMFWYRQQPGQSLTLIATANQGSEATYESGFVIDKFPISRPNLTFSTLTVSNMSPEDSSIYLCSVLDAGTGSSGANVLTFGAGSRLTVL.

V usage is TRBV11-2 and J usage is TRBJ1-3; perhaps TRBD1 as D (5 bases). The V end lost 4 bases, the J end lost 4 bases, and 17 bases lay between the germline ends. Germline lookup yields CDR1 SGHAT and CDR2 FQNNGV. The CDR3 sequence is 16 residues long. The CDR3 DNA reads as TGTGCCAGCAGCTACCTGACAGCAGGCTCCGGAAACACCATATATTTT. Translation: CASSYLTAGSGNTIYF.

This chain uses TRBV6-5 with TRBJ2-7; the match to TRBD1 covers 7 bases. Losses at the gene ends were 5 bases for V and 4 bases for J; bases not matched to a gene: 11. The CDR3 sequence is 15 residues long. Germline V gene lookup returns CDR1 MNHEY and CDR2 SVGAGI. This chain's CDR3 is CASSRGATGFYEQYF. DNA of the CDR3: TGTGCCAGCAGTCGAGGGGCGACAGGGTTTTACGAGCAGTACTTC.

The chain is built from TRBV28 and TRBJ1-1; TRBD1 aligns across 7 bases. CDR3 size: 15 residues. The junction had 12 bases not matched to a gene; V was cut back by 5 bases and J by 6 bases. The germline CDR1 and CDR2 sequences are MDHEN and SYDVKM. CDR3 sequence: CASSPTQGVGAEAFF. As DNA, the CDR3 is TGTGCCAGCAGTCCCACCCAGGGGGTTGGTGCTGAAGCTTTCTTT.

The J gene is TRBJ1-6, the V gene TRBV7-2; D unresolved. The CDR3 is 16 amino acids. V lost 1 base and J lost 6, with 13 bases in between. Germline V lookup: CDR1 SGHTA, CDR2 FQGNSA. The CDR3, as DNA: TGTGCCAGCAGCTTAGATATGAGGTTAAGTAATTCACCCCTCCACTTT. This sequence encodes CASSLDMRLSNSPLHF.

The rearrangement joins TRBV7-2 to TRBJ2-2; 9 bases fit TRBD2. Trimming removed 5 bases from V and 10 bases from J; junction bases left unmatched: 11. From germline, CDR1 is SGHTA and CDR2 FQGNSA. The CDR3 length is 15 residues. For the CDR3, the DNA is TGTGCCAGCAGCCCTTTAAGGACTAGCGAGCCGGAGCTGTTTTTT. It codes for CASSPLRTSEPELFF. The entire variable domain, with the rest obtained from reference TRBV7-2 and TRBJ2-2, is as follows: GAGVSQSPSNKVTEKGKDVELRCDPISGHTALYWYRQSLGQGLEFLIYFQGNSAPDKSGLPSDRFSAERTGGSVSTLTIQRTQQEDSAVYLCASSPLRTSEPELFFGEGSRLTVL.

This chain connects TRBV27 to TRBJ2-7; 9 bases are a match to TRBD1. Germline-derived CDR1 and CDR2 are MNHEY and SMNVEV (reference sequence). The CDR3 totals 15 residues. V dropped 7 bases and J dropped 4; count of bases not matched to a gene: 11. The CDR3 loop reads CASKTGGGLIYEQYF. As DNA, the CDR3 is TGTGCCAGCAAAACAGGGGGCGGATTAATATACGAGCAGTACTTC.

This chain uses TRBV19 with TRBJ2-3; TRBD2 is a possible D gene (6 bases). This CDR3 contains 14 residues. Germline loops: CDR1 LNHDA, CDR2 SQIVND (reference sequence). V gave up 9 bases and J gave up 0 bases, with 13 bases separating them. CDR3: CASAAGGSTDTQYF. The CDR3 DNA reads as TGTGCCAGCGCAGCTGGGGGGAGCACAGATACGCAGTATTTT.

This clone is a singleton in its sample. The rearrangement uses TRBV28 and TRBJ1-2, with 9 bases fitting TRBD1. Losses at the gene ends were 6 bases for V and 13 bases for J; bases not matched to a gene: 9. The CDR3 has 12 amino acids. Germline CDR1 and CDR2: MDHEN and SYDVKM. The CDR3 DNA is TGTGCCAGCAGGGCTCCTACAGGGGGCCTCACCTTC. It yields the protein CASRAPTGGLTF.

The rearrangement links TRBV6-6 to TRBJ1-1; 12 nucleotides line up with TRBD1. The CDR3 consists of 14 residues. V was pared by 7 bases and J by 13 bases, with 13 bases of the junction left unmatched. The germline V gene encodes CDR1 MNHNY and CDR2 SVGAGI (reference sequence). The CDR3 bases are TGTGCCAGCATCCAAACCGGGACAGGGGGCGCGGATTTCTTT. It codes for CASIQTGTGGADFF.

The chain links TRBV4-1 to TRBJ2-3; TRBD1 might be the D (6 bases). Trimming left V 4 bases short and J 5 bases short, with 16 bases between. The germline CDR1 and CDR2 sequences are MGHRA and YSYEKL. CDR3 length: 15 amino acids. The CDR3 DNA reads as TGCGCCAGCAGCCGAGTCCGGCAGGGGCTAGATACGCAGTATTTT. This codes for CASSRVRQGLDTQYF.

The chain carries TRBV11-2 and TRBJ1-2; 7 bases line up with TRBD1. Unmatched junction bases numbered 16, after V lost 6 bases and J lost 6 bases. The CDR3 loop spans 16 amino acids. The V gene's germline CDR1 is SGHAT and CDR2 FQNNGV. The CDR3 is CASRQGGHTRGHGYTF. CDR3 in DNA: TGTGCCAGCAGACAAGGGGGACACACAAGGGGGCATGGCTACACCTTC.

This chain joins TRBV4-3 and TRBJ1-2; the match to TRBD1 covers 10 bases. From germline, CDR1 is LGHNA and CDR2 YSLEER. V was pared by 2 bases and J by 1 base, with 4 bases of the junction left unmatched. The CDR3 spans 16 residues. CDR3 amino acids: CASSQIDRGLNYGYTF. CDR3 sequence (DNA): TGCGCCAGCAGCCAAATCGACAGGGGGCTTAACTATGGCTACACCTTC.

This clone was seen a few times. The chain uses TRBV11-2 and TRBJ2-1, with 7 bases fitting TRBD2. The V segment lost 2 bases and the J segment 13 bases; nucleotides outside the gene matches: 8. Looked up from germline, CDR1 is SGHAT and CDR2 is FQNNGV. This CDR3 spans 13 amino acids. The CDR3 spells CASSLWRTRVQFF. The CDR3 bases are TGTGCCAGCAGCTTATGGAGGACTAGGGTTCAGTTCTTC.

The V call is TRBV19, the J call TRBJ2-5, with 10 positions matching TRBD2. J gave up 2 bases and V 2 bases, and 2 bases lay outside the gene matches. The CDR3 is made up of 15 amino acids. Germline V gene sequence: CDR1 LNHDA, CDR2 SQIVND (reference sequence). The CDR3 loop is CASSILAGGQETQYF. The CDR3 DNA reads TGTGCCAGTAGTATATTAGCGGGAGGACAAGAGACCCAGTACTTC.

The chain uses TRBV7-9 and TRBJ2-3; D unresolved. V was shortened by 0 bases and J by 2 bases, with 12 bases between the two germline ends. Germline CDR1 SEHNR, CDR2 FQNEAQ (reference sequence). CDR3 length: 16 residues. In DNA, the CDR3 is TGTGCCAGCAGCTTAGCCCCTGACTCCCACACAGATACGCAGTATTTT. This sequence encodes CASSLAPDSHTDTQYF.

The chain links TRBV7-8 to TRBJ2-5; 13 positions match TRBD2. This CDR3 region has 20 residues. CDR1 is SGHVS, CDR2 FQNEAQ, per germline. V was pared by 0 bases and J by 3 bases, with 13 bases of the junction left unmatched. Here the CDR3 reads CASSLAIGLAGVGIKETQYF. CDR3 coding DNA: TGTGCCAGCAGCTTAGCGATAGGACTAGCGGGAGTTGGCATCAAAGAGACCCAGTACTTC. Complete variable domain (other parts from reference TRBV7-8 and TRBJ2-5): GAGVSQSPRYKVAKRGQDVALRCDPISGHVSLFWYQQALGQGPEFLTYFQNEAQLDKSGLPSDRFFAERPEGSVSTLKIQRTQQEDSAVYLCASSLAIGLAGVGIKETQYFGPGTRLLVL.

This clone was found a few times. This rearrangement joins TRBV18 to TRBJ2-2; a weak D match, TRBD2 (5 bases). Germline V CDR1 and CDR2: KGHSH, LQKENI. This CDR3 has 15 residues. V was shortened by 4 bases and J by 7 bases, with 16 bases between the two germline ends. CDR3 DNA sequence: TGTGCCAGCTCACAGACCGGGATGGGTGACGGGGAGCTGTTTTTT. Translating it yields CASSQTGMGDGELFF.

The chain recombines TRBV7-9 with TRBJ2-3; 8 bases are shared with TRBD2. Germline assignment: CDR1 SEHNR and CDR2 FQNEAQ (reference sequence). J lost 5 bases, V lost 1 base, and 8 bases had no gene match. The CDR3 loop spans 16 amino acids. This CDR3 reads CASSLGSRGGKDTQYF. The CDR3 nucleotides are TGTGCCAGCAGCTTAGGTTCTCGGGGGGGTAAAGATACGCAGTATTTT.

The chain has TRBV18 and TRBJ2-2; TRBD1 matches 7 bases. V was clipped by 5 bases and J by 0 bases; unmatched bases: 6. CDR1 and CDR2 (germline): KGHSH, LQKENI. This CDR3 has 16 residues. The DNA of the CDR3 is TGTGCCAGCTCAGGGCCCGGGACAGCGAACACCGGGGAGCTGTTTTTT. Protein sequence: CASSGPGTANTGELFF.

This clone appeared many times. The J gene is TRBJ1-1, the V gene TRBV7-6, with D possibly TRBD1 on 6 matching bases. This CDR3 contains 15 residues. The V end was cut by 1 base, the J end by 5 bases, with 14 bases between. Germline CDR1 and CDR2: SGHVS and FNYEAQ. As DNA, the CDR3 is TGTGCCAGCAGCTTAGTAGCTGGGGGCACGACTGAAGCTTTCTTT. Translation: CASSLVAGGTTEAFF.

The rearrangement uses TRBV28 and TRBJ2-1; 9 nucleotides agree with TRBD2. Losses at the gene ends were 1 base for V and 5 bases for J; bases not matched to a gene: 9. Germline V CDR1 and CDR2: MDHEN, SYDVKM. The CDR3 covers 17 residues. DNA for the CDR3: TGTGCCAGCAGTTTATTCGTCGTGAGACTAGCGGACAATGAGCAGTTCTTC. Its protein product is CASSLFVVRLADNEQFF.